Shown below are 7 T cell receptor beta chains from a single sample sequenced in a study of T cells in localized non-small cell lung cancer. Using immunoSEQ multiplex PCR, the repertoire was profiled, and TCRdb retains in-frame clones only, with some absent. The table shows about 1,400 clones, with approximately 24% occurring only once. This material consisted of lung tumor tissue, taken before any cancer treatment. Source of these receptors: a male donor at least 60 years old with stage III squamous cell lung carcinoma.

This clone was recorded a few times. This chain uses TRBV11-3 with TRBJ2-3; TRBD2 agrees at 11 bases. Losses at the gene ends were 5 bases for V and 3 bases for J; bases not matched to a gene: 7. This CDR3 has 16 amino acids. From germline, CDR1 is SGHNT and CDR2 YENEEA. CDR3 sequence: CASSPLSGGATDTQYF. The CDR3 region has the DNA TGTGCCAGCAGCCCCCTTAGCGGGGGGGCGACAGATACGCAGTATTTT. Filled out from reference TRBV11-3 and TRBJ2-3, the complete variable domain reads EAGVVQSPRYKIIEKKQPVAFWCNPISGHNTLYWYLQNLGQGPELLIRYENEEAVDDSQLPKDRFSAERLKGVDSTLKIQPAELGDSAVYLCASSPLSGGATDTQYFGPGTRLTVL.

The V call is TRBV5-1, the J call TRBJ1-5; D gene uncertain. The CDR3 is made up of 15 amino acids. V was pared by 3 bases and J by 0 bases, with 10 bases between. Germline loops: CDR1 SGHRS, CDR2 YFSETQ. CDR3 bases: TGCGCCAGCAGCTACTTGGGAGATAGCAATCAGCCCCAGCATTTT. Translated, it gives CASSYLGDSNQPQHF.

This clone was observed a handful of times. This chain uses TRBV9 with TRBJ1-5; the D gene is possibly TRBD1 (5 bases). CDR1 and CDR2 from the germline V gene are SGDLS and YYNGEE. The CDR3 sequence is 15 residues long. Trimming shortened V by 7 bases and J by 3 bases, and 17 bases separated the two germline ends. The chain's CDR3 is CASGREASFNQPQHF. DNA of the CDR3: TGTGCCAGCGGCAGGGAAGCGAGCTTCAATCAGCCCCAGCATTTT.

The table lists this clone with a few counts. The chain couples TRBV6-8 to TRBJ2-3; no reliable D call. Trimming shortened V by 8 bases and J by 1 base, and 13 bases separated the two germline ends. The germline gives CDR1 MNHGY, CDR2 SAAAGT. The CDR3 is made up of 14 amino acids. The CDR3 is CASEKRRRTDTQYF. The CDR3, as DNA: TGTGCCAGCGAAAAGAGAAGGCGCACAGATACGCAGTATTTT.

This chain connects TRBV19 to TRBJ1-5; D ambiguous. This CDR3 has 14 amino acids. Looked up from germline, CDR1 is LNHDA and CDR2 is SQIVND (reference sequence). V was pared by 3 bases and J by 4 bases, with 10 bases between. The CDR3 nucleotides read TGTGCCAGTAGTATTATGTCGGGGAATCAGCCCCAGCATTTT. Translated: CASSIMSGNQPQHF.

The genes are TRBV18 and TRBJ2-4; 7 bases fit TRBD1. The CDR3 consists of 16 residues. Per the germline V gene, CDR1 is KGHSH and CDR2 is LQKENI. V lost 4 bases and J lost 3; bases outside the gene matches: 9. The CDR3: CASSLTTGTLKNIQYF. The CDR3 DNA is TGTGCCAGCTCACTAACGACAGGGACCCTCAAAAACATTCAGTACTTC.

This clone was seen once. This rearrangement joins TRBV30 to TRBJ2-1; 8 bases agree with TRBD2. The CDR3 has 15 amino acids. The germline V gene has CDR1 GTSNPN and CDR2 SVGIG (reference sequence). The junction had 10 bases not matched to a gene; V was cut back by 5 bases and J by 4 bases. DNA for the CDR3: TGTGCCTGGGGAAAAAGCGGGGGTTTATACAATGAGCAGTTCTTC. It translates to CAWGKSGGLYNEQFF.